One T cell receptor beta chain is described in this entry. Its target is unknown. Sequencing was performed with immunoSEQ multiplex PCR; in TCRdb, only in-frame clones are kept and a portion is missing. The data hold over 50,000 clones, with 85% to 95% observed a single time. The donors were members of the validation cohort comprising about 130 subjects, separate from the approximately 630-subject first cohort. The V segment lost 7 bases and the J segment 4 bases; nucleotides outside the gene matches: 1. CDR1 is LNHDA and CDR2 is SQIVND in the germline V gene (reference sequence). The CDR3 sequence is 14 residues long. These data are taken from a study of cytomegalovirus exposure and HLA in healthy donors. Study findings and constraints: Cytomegalovirus-associated status was assigned to fewer than 200 TCR beta chains.

The sequence was collected from a man aged 18 to 29 in good health and CMV-seropositive. The material sequenced was PBMCs. The chain joins TRBV19 to TRBJ2-3; 14 bases match TRBD2. CDR3 amino acids: CASMTSGRADTQYF. CDR3 sequence (DNA): TGTGCCAGTATGACTAGCGGGAGGGCAGATACGCAGTATTTT.